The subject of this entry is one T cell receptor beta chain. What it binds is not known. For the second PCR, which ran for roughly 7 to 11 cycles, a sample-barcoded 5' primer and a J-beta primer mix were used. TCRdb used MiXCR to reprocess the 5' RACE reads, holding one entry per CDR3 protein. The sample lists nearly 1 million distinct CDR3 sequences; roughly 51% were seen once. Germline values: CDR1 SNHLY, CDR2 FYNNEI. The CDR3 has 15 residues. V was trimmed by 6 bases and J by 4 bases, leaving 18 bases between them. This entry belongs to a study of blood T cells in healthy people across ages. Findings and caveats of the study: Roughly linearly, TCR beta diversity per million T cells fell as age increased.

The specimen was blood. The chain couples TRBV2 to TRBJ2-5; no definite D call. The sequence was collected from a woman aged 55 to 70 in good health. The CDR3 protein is CASSAENDPGETQYF. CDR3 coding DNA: TGTGCCAGCAGCGCAGAGAACGACCCGGGAGAGACCCAGTACTTC. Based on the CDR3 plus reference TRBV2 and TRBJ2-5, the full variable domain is EPEVTQTPSHQVTQMGQEVILRCVPISNHLYFYWYRQILGQKVEFLVSFYNNEISEKSEIFDDQFSVERPDGSNFTLKIRSTKLEDSAMYFCASSAENDPGETQYFGPGTRLLVL.